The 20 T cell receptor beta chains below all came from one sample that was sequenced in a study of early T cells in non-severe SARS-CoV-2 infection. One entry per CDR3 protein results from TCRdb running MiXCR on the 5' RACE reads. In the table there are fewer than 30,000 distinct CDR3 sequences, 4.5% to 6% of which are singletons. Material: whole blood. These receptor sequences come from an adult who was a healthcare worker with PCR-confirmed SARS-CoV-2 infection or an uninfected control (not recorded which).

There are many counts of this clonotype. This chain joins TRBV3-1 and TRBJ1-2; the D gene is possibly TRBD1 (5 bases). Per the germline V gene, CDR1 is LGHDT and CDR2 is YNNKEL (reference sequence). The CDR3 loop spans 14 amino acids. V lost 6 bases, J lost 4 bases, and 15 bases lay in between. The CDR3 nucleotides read TGTGCCAGCAGGATCGGAGGGGCTCCCTATGGCTACACCTTC. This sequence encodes CASRIGGAPYGYTF.

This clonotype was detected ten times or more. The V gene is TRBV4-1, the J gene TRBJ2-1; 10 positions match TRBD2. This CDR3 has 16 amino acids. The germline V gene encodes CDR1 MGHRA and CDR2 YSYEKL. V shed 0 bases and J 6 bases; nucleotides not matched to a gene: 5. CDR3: CASSQDVIAGGNEQFF. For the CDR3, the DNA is TGCGCCAGCAGCCAAGATGTAATAGCGGGGGGCAATGAGCAGTTCTTC.

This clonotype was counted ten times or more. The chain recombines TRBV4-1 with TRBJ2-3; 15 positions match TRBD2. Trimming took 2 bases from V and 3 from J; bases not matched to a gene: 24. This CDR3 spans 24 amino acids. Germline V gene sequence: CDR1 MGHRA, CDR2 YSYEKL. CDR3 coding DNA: TGCGCCAGCAGCCAACCCAAGATGGGAATAGGACTAGCGGGGGGGCCAGAAAGAACAGATACGCAGTATTTT. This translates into CASSQPKMGIGLAGGPERTDTQYF.

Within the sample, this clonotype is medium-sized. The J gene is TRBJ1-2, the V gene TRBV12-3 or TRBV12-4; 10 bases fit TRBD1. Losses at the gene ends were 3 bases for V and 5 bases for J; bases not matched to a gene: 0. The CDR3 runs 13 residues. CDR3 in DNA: TGTGCCAGCAGTTTGGGACAGGGGTATGGCTACACCTTC. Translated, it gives CASSLGQGYGYTF.

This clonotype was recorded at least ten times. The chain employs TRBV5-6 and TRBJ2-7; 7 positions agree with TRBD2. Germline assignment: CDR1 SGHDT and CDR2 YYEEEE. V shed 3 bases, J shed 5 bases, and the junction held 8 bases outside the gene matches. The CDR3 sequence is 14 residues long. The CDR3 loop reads CASSSTSVGHEQYF. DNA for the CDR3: TGTGCCAGCAGCTCCACTAGCGTCGGCCACGAGCAGTACTTC.

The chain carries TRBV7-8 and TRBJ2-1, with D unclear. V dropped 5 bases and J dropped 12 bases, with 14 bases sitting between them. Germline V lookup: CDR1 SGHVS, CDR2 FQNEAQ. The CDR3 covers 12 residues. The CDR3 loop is CASSPPLGGQFF. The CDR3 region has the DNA TGTGCCAGCAGCCCCCCTTTGGGCGGGCAGTTCTTC.

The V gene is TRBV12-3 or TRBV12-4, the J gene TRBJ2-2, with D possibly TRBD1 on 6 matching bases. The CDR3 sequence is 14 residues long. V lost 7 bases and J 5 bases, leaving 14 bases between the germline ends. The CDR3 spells CASTATTGTGELFF. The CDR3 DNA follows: TGTGCCAGCACCGCCACCACAGGGACCGGGGAGCTGTTTTTT.

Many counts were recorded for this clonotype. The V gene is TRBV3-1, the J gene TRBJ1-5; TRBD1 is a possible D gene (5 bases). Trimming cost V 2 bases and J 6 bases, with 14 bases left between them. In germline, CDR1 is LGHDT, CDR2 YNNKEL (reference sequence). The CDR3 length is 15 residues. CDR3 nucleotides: TGTGCCAGCAGCCAAAATACCCAGGGCGGTCAGCCCCAGCATTTT. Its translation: CASSQNTQGGQPQHF.

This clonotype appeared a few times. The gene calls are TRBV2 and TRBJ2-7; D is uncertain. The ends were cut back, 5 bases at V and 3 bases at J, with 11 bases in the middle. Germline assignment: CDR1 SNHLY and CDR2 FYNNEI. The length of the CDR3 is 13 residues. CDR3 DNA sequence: TGTGCCAGCAGTCGAGACACCTTCTACGAGCAGTACTTC. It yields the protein CASSRDTFYEQYF. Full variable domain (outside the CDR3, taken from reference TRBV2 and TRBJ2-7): EPEVTQTPSHQVTQMGQEVILRCVPISNHLYFYWYRQILGQKVEFLVSFYNNEISEKSEIFDDQFSVERPDGSNFTLKIRSTKLEDSAMYFCASSRDTFYEQYFGPGTRLTVT.

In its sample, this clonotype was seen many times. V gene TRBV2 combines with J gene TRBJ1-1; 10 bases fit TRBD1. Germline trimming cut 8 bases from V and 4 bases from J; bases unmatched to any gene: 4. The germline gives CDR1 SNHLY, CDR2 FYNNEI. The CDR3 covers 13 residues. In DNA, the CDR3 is TGTGCCAGCGGATGGGACAGGGGCACTGAAGCTTTCTTT. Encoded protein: CASGWDRGTEAFF. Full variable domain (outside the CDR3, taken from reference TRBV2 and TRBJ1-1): EPEVTQTPSHQVTQMGQEVILRCVPISNHLYFYWYRQILGQKVEFLVSFYNNEISEKSEIFDDQFSVERPDGSNFTLKIRSTKLEDSAMYFCASGWDRGTEAFFGQGTRLTVV.

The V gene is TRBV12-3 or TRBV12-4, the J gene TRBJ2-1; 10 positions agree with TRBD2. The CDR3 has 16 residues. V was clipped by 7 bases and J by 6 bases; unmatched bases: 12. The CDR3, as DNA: TGTGCCAGCACCTTGAGCGGGGGGGGAAACCCCAATGAGCAGTTCTTC. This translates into CASTLSGGGNPNEQFF.

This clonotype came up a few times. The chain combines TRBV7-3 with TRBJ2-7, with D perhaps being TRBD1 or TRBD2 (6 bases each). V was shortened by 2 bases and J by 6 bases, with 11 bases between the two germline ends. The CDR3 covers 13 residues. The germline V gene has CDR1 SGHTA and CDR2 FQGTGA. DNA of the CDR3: TGTGCCAGCAGCTTATTACAGGGAGGCGAGCAGTACTTC. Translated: CASSLLQGGEQYF.

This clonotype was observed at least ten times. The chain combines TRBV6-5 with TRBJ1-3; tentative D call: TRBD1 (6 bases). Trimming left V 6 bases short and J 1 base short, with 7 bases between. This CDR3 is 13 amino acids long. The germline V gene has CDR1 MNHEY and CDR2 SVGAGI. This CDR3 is CASRQGSGNTIYF. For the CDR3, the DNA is TGTGCCAGCAGACAGGGTTCTGGAAACACCATATATTTT.

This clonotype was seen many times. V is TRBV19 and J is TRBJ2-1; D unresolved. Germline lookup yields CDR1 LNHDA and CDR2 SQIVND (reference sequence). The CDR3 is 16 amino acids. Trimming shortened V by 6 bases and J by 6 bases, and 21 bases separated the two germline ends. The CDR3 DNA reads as TGTGCCAGTAGCCCCTTACCCGGGCGAGAGAGCAATGAGCAGTTCTTC. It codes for CASSPLPGRESNEQFF.

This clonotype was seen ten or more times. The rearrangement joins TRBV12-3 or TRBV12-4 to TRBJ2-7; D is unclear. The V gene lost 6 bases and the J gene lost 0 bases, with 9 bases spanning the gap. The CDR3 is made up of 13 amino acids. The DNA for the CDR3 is TGTGCCAGCAGGCCATGGGACTCCTACGAGCAGTACTTC. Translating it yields CASRPWDSYEQYF.

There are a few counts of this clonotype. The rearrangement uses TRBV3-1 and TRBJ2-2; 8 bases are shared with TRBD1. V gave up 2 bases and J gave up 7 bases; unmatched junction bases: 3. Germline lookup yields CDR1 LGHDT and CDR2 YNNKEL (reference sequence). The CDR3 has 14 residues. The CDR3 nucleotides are TGTGCCAGCAGCCAATGGGGACAGGTCGGGGAGCTGTTTTTT. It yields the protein CASSQWGQVGELFF. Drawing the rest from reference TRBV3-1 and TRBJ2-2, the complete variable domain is DTAVSQTPKYLVTQMGNDKSIKCEQNLGHDTMYWYKQDSKKFLKIMFSYNNKELIINETVPNRFSPKSPDKAHLNLHINSLELGDSAVYFCASSQWGQVGELFFGEGSRLTVL.

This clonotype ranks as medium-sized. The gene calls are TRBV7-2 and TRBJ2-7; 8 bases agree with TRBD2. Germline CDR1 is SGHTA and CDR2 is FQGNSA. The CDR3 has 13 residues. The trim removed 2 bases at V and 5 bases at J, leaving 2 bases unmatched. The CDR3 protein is CASSLRRGDEQYF. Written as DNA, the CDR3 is TGTGCCAGCAGCTTAAGGCGGGGGGACGAGCAGTACTTC.

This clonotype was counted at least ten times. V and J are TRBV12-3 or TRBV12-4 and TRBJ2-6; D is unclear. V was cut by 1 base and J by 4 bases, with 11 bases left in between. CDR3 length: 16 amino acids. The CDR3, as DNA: TGTGCCAGCAGTTTAGTGACGGGTTACGGGGCCAACGTCCTGACTTTC. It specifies CASSLVTGYGANVLTF.

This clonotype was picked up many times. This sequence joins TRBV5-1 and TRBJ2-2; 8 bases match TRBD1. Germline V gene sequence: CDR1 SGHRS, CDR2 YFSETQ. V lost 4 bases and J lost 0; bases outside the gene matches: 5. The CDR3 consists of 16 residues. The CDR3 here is CASSAGQGANTGELFF. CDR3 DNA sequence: TGCGCCAGCAGCGCTGGACAGGGAGCGAACACCGGGGAGCTGTTTTTT.

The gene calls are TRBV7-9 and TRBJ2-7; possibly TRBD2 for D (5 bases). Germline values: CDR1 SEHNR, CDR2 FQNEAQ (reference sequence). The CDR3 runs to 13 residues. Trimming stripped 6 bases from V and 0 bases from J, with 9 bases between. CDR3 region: CASSRGSSYEQYF. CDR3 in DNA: TGTGCCAGCAGTCGAGGGAGCTCCTACGAGCAGTACTTC.